This entry describes one T cell receptor (beta chain). What it recognizes is unknown. The study reverse transcribed the entire isolated RNA, so it sequenced expressed TCRB transcripts. The table came from immunoSEQ multiplex PCR; TCRdb's copy has only in-frame clones and leaves some out. This repertoire shows about 370,000 clones, about 14% found once; its top ten account for roughly 0.017%. Each donor gave one heparinised blood draw averaging approximately 100 mL. This sample is drawn from a study of beta chain features in type 1 diabetes. Study-wide results and caveats: For patients, the naive, central memory and Treg TCRB repertoires appeared more alike than for healthy donors. There were fewer insertions and more deletions at the VDJ junctions of type 1 diabetes patients. All four CD4+ subsets from Type 1 diabetes patients carried moderately but significantly shorter TCRB CDR3s.

The V gene lost 7 bases and the J gene lost 3 bases, with 20 bases spanning the gap. CDR3 length: 17 amino acids. The germline V gene has CDR1 SGDLS and CDR2 YYNGEE. V usage is TRBV9 and J usage is TRBJ2-6, with a tentative D call TRBD1 (5 bases). The receptor was isolated from a woman younger than 30 in good health. The specimen was naive CD4+ T cells from blood. Here the CDR3 DNA reads TGTGCCAGCTCCGAAGGGGCCAGTAGGTATGGGGCCAACGTCCTGACTTTC. This sequence encodes CASSEGASRYGANVLTF.